Each of the 13 T cell receptor beta chains below was sequenced from the same sample in a study of cytomegalovirus exposure and HLA in healthy donors. The protocol was immunoSEQ multiplex PCR, while the TCRdb copy is restricted to in-frame clones and leaves out a portion. Of about 140,000 clones in the sample, roughly 90% were seen once. The sample taken for sequencing was PBMCs. The receptors come from a man aged 18 to 29 in good health and CMV-seronegative.

CDR3 sequence: CASTDHVADSYNEQFF. CDR3 coding DNA: TGTGCCAGCACTGACCACGTAGCGGACTCCTACAATGAGCAGTTCTTC. The rearrangement links TRBV6-1 to TRBJ2-1, with TRBD2 as a possible D gene (6 bases). This CDR3 spans 16 amino acids. Germline values: CDR1 MNHNS, CDR2 SASEGT. Trimming stripped 7 bases from V and 0 bases from J, with 16 bases between.

The chain has TRBV5-4 and TRBJ2-3; 9 bases align to TRBD2. CDR1 and CDR2 (germline): SGHNT, YYREEE (reference sequence). This CDR3 is built from 15 residues. The V segment lost 4 bases and the J segment 2 bases; nucleotides outside the gene matches: 5. The CDR3 spells CASSQSGRYTDTQYF. DNA of the CDR3: TGTGCCAGCAGCCAGAGCGGGAGGTACACAGATACGCAGTATTTT.

This clone appeared a single time. This CDR3 is CASSLDAERTEAFF. The CDR3 DNA sequence: TGCGCCAGCAGCTTGGATGCGGAAAGAACTGAAGCTTTCTTT. This rearrangement joins TRBV5-1 to TRBJ1-1; no reliable D call. CDR1 and CDR2 from the germline V gene are SGHRS and YFSETQ. Trimming removed 0 bases at V and 5 bases at J, with 11 bases between. This CDR3 contains 14 residues.

This chain links TRBV27 with TRBJ2-7, with TRBD2 identical over 7 bases. The CDR3 totals 17 residues. V dropped 8 bases and J dropped 1; count of bases not matched to a gene: 17. Germline loops: CDR1 MNHEY, CDR2 SMNVEV (reference sequence). The CDR3 protein is CASAPNGGRANSYEQYF. As DNA, the CDR3 is TGTGCCAGCGCCCCCAATGGAGGGAGGGCCAATTCCTACGAGCAGTACTTC.

The chain couples TRBV10-2 to TRBJ1-2; D not resolved. Germline CDR1 WSHSY, CDR2 SAAADI. With 3 bases removed from V and 4 bases from J, the gap between germline ends came to 9 bases. This CDR3 is built from 13 residues. As DNA, the CDR3 is TGCGCCAGCAGTGACCCAGGCCGCTATGGCTACACCTTC. Amino acids: CASSDPGRYGYTF.

This sequence joins TRBV7-7 and TRBJ2-1, with 7 bases identical to TRBD1. The CDR3 spans 13 residues. Germline V lookup: CDR1 SSHAT, CDR2 FNYEAQ (reference sequence). V dropped 4 bases and J dropped 5; count of bases not matched to a gene: 2. Written as DNA, the CDR3 is TGTGCCAGCAGCTCTGACAGGGACAATGAGCAGTTCTTC. This translates into CASSSDRDNEQFF.

This clone showed up just once. The chain uses TRBV15 and TRBJ1-1; the D gene is possibly TRBD1 (5 bases). The CDR3 spans 14 residues. Deletions cut 0 bases from V and 4 bases from J, with 9 bases between. Germline V gives CDR1 LNHNV, CDR2 YYDKDF (reference sequence). The CDR3 sequence is CATSRDLGGTEAFF. CDR3 DNA sequence: TGTGCCACCAGCAGAGATCTGGGGGGCACTGAAGCTTTCTTT. The full variable domain, completed using reference TRBV15 and TRBJ1-1, is DAMVIQNPRYQVTQFGKPVTLSCSQTLNHNVMYWYQQKSSQAPKLLFHYYDKDFNNEADTPDNFQSRRPNTSFCFLDIRSPGLGDTAMYLCATSRDLGGTEAFFGQGTRLTVV.

The chain joins TRBV6-5 to TRBJ2-2; no definite D call. Trimming cost V 0 bases and J 7 bases, with 12 bases left between them. The CDR3 covers 15 residues. Germline V CDR1 and CDR2: MNHEY, SVGAGI. CDR3 residues: CASSYSISTNGELFF. DNA for the CDR3: TGTGCCAGCAGTTACTCGATCTCTACTAACGGGGAGCTGTTTTTT.

The chain employs TRBV27 and TRBJ2-1; TRBD1 matches at 8 bases. V lost 5 bases and J lost 12; bases outside the gene matches: 6. This CDR3 region has 12 residues. CDR1 and CDR2 from the germline V gene are MNHEY and SMNVEV (reference sequence). CDR3 loop: CASSLRGQGQFF. The CDR3 bases are TGTGCCAGCAGTCTCAGGGGGCAGGGGCAGTTCTTC.

The gene calls are TRBV2 and TRBJ2-1; D is possibly TRBD2 (7 bases). CDR1 and CDR2 from the germline V gene are SNHLY and FYNNEI. V gave up 10 bases and J gave up 8 bases, with 15 bases separating them. This CDR3 comprises 12 residues. The CDR3 nucleotides are TGTGCCACCGAGGGGGGGGGTTATGAGCAGTTCTTC. Translated: CATEGGGYEQFF.

The gene calls are TRBV4-1 and TRBJ2-7, with D tentatively TRBD1 (6 bases). V gave up 1 base and J gave up 2 bases, with 12 bases separating them. The CDR3 contains 15 residues. Germline CDR1 is MGHRA and CDR2 is YSYEKL. The CDR3 loop is CASSQADSMTYEQYF. The CDR3 nucleotides are TGCGCCAGCAGCCAAGCGGACAGTATGACCTACGAGCAGTACTTC.

On this clone itself: Other DNA sequences of this sample code for an identical CDR3. This chain joins TRBV25-1 and TRBJ2-7, with D unresolved. The CDR3 totals 13 residues. Germline values: CDR1 MGHDK, CDR2 SYGVNS. V lost 1 base and J 1 base, leaving 5 bases between the germline ends. CDR3 protein: CASSEFGSYEQYF. CDR3 DNA: TGTGCCAGCAGTGAATTCGGTTCCTACGAGCAGTACTTC.

The chain is built from TRBV7-9 and TRBJ2-7; the match to TRBD1 covers 7 bases. The V gene end was trimmed by 4 bases and the J gene end by 0 bases; junction bases not matched to a gene: 9. Germline V gene sequence: CDR1 SEHNR, CDR2 FQNEAQ (reference sequence). The CDR3 is made up of 16 amino acids. The CDR3 sequence is CASSSNRDRVSYEQYF. The CDR3, as DNA: TGTGCCAGCAGCTCAAACCGGGACAGAGTCTCCTACGAGCAGTACTTC.